Here is one T cell receptor beta chain with its context. Per the original data handling: Amplification from reference gene primers served as the basis for estimated nucleated cell counts. Libraries were prepared by immunoSEQ multiplex PCR; TCRdb keeps only in-frame clonotypes and omits some of them. V, J and clone size were drawn from that table, and D and trimming were deduced from the DNA. The sample includes around 93,000 clones, about 81% of them seen just once. The germline V gene has CDR1 MGHRA and CDR2 YSYEKL. The CDR3 sequence is 15 residues long. After removal of 4 bases from V and 4 bases from J, the junction contained 4 bases not matched to a gene. The sample originates from a study of blood T cell repertoires in COVID-19. Whole-study context: Material from acute and convalescent COVID-19 was sourced from the United States, Italy and Spain. T cells, B-cell-depleted T cells, or PBMCs provided the cDNA or gDNA that served as material.

The sequenced sample was peripheral blood. This TCR derives from a man aged 55 to 70 with acute or convalescent COVID-19. The chain is built from TRBV4-1 and TRBJ2-1; 10 positions match TRBD2. CDR3 nucleotides: TGCGCCAGCAGCCCAAGAGCGGGAGGGTACAATGAGCAGTTCTTC. Translation gives CASSPRAGGYNEQFF.